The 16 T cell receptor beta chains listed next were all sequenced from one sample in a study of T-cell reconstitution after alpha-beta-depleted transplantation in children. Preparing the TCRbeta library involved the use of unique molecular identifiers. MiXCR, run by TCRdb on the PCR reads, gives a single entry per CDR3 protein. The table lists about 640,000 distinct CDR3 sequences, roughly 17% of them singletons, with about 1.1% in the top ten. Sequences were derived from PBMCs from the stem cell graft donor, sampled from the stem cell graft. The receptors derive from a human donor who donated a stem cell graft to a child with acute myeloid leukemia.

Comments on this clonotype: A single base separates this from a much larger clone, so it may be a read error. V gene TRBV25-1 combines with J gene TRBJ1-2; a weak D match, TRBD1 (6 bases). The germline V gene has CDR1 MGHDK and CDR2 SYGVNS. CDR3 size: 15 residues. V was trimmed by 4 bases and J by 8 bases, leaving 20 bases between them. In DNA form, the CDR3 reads TGTGCCAGCAGTGGGGACCCGGGACATCGGAGAGGCTACACCTTC. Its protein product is CASSGDPGHRRGYTF.

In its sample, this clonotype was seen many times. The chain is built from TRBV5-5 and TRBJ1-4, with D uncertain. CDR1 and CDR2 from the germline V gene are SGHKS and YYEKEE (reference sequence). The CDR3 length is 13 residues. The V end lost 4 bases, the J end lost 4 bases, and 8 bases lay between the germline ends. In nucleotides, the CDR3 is TGTGCCAGCAGCAGGAACAGTAATGAAAAACTGTTTTTT. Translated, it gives CASSRNSNEKLFF.

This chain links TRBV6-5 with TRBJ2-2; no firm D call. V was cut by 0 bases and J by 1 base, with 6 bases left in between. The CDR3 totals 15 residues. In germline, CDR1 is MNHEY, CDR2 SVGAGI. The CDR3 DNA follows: TGTGCCAGCAGTTACTCCACAGAGAACACCGGGGAGCTGTTTTTT. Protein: CASSYSTENTGELFF.

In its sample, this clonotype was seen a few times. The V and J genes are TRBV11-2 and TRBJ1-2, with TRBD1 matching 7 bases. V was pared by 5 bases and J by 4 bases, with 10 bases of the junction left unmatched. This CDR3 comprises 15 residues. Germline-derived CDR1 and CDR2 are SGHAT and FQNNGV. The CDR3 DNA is TGTGCCAGCAGCCCCCGGGGGGGGGACAGCTATGGCTACACCTTC. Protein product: CASSPRGGDSYGYTF.

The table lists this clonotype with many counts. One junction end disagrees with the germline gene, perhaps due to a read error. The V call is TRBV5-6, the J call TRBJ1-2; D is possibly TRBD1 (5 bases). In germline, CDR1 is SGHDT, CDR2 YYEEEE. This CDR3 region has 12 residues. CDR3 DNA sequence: TGTGCCAGCAGCCTAATGACAGACTTAGAACTCTTC. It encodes CASSLMTDLELF.

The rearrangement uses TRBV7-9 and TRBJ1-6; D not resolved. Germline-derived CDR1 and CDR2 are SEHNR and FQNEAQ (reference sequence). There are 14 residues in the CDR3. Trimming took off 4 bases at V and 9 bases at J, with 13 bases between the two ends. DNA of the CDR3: TGTGCCAGCAGCTCCGCAGCGCGTGGTTCACCCCTCCACTTT. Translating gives CASSSAARGSPLHF. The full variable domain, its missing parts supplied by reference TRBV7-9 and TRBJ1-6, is DTGVSQNPRHKITKRGQNVTFRCDPISEHNRLYWYRQTLGQGPEFLTYFQNEAQLEKSRLLSDRFSAERPKGSFSTLEIQRTEQGDSAMYLCASSSAARGSPLHFGNGTRLTVT.

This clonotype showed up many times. The DNA of the CDR3 is TGTGCCAGCAGACGTCTAGGGGATGAAGCTTTCTTT. It specifies CASRRLGDEAFF. The chain uses TRBV7-2 and TRBJ1-1; tentative D call: TRBD1 (5 bases). This CDR3 comprises 12 residues. Germline V gene sequence: CDR1 SGHTA, CDR2 FQGNSA. Between the trimmed V and J ends, which lost 6 bases and 7 bases, there was a span of 12 bases.

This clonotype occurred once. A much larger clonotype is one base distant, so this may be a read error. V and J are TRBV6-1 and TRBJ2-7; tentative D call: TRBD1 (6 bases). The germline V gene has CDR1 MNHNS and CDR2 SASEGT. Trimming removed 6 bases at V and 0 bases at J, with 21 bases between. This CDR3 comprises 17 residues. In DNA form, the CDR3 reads TGTGCCAGCAGCATAAGCCCACCAGGGGATACCTCCTACGAGCAGTACTTC. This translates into CASSISPPGDTSYEQYF.

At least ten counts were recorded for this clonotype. In nucleotides, the CDR3 is TGTGCTAGTGGTACGGACACCACAGATACGCAGTATTTT. It codes for CASGTDTTDTQYF. The chain has TRBV12-5 and TRBJ2-3; possibly TRBD1 for D (5 bases). Germline V gives CDR1 LGHNT, CDR2 FRNRAP. V lost 5 bases, J lost 2 bases, and 8 bases lay in between. This CDR3 is built from 13 residues.

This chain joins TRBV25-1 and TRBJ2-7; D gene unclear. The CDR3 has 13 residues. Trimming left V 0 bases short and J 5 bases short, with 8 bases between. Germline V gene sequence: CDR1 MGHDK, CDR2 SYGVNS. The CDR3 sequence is CASSEYFGDEQYF. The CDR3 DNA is TGTGCCAGCAGTGAATATTTTGGGGACGAGCAGTACTTC.

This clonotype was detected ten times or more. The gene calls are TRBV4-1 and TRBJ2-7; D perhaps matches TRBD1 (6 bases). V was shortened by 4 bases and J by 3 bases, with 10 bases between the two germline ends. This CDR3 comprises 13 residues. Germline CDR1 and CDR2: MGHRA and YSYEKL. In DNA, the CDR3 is TGCGCCAGCAGCCTCCAACAGGGCTACGAGCAGTACGTC. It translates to CASSLQQGYEQYV.

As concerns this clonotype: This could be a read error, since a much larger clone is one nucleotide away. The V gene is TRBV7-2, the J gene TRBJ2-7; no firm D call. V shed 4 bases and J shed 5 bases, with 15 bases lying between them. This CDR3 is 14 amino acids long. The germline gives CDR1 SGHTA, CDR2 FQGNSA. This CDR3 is CASSSQRVMHEQYF. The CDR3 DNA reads TGTGCCAGCAGCTCTCAACGGGTAATGCACGAGCAGTACTTC.

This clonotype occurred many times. The CDR3 bases are TGTGCCAGCAGCCGAACCGGGACAGGGGGCGGATCACCCCTCCACTTT. Translated: CASSRTGTGGGSPLHF. The rearrangement uses TRBV7-6 and TRBJ1-6; 12 nucleotides agree with TRBD1. Trimming at V came to 5 bases and at J to 10 bases, leaving 9 bases not matched to a gene. CDR1 and CDR2 from the germline V gene are SGHVS and FNYEAQ. The CDR3 length is 16 residues.

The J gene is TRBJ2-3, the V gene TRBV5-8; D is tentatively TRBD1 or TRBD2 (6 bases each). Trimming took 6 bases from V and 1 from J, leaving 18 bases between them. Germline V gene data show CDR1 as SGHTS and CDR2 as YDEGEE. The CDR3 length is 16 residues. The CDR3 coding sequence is TGTGCCAGCACCCCAAAAGGGGGGTGGGGCACAGATACGCAGTATTTT. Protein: CASTPKGGWGTDTQYF.

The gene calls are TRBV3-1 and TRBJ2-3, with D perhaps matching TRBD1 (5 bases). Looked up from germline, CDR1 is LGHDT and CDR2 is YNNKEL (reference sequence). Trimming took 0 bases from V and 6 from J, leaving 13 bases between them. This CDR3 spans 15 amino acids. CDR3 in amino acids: CASSQDTQVGDTQYF. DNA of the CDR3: TGTGCCAGCAGCCAAGATACACAGGTGGGGGATACGCAGTATTTT.

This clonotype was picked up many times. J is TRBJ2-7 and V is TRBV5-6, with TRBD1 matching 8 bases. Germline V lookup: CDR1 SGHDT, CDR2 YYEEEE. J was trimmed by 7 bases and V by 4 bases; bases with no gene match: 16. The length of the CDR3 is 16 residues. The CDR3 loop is CASSGTRGQGGGEQYV. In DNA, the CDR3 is TGTGCCAGCAGCGGAACTCGTGGACAGGGAGGAGGGGAGCAGTACGTC.